A single T cell receptor beta chain is shown here with its context. The entry originates in a study of blood T cells in healthy people across ages. The use of a sample-barcoded 5' primer and a J-beta primer mix characterized a second PCR of roughly 6 to 11 cycles. MiXCR was run by TCRdb on the 5' RACE reads, yielding one entry per CDR3 protein. This repertoire shows 800,000 or so distinct CDR3 sequences, approximately 25% found once; its top ten account for more than 3%. Germline V gene lookup returns CDR1 SGHTA and CDR2 FQGNSA. This CDR3 comprises 14 residues. Trimming cost V 2 bases and J 7 bases, with 14 bases left between them. Another study also made use of these data, one on T cells of mothers and their children. In that study: Mothers and children who were related shared slightly more overlap than unrelated pairs, but not significantly more.

What was sequenced was blood. This TCR came from a boy between 5 and 17 years old in good health. The chain employs TRBV7-2 and TRBJ1-2; perhaps TRBD1 as D (6 bases). The CDR3 DNA reads TGTGCCAGCAGCTTACCAGGGGCTTCGGGTGGCTACACCTTC. Residues: CASSLPGASGGYTF.